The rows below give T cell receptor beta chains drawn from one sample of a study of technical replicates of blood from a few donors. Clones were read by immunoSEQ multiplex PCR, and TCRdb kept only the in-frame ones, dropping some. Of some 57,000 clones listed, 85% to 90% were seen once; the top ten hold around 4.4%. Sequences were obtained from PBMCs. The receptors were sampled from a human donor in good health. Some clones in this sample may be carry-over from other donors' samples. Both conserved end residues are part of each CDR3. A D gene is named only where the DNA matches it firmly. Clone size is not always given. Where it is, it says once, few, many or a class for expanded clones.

CDR3nt: TGTGCCATCCGGAAAGCGGGAGATAACACCGGGGAGCTGTTTTTT; CDR3aa: CAIRKAGDNTGELFF; abundance: NA; d_gene: TRBD2; v_gene: TRBV10-3; j_gene: TRBJ2-2
CDR3nt: TGTGCCAGCAGCTTGAGGACTAGCGGGAGGGGGGAGACCCAGTACTTC; CDR3aa: CASSLRTSGRGETQYF; abundance: NA; d_gene: TRBD2; v_gene: TRBV5-6; j_gene: TRBJ2-5
CDR3nt: TGTGCCAGCAGCCTTCGTAGGAACACTGAAGCTTTCTTT; CDR3aa: CASSLRRNTEAFF; abundance: NA; d_gene: NA; v_gene: TRBV7-3; j_gene: TRBJ1-1
CDR3nt: TGCGCCAGCAGCCAAGGACAGACTTCTAATGAAAAACTGTTTTTT; CDR3aa: CASSQGQTSNEKLFF; abundance: NA; d_gene: NA; v_gene: TRBV4-3; j_gene: TRBJ1-4
CDR3nt: TGCGCCAGCAGCCCAACCGCAGGGATGGTGACGACTGAAGCTTTCTTT; CDR3aa: CASSPTAGMVTTEAFF; abundance: once; d_gene: NA; v_gene: TRBV5-1; j_gene: TRBJ1-1
CDR3nt: TGTGCCTGGAGTGTAATGGGCAATCCAAACACTGAAGCTTTCTTT; CDR3aa: CAWSVMGNPNTEAFF; abundance: few; d_gene: NA; v_gene: TRBV30; j_gene: TRBJ1-1
CDR3nt: TGTGCCAGCAGCTCGGAAGGGGGAGTCCCTGGGGCCAACGTCCTGACTTTC; CDR3aa: CASSSEGGVPGANVLTF; abundance: NA; d_gene: NA; v_gene: TRBV7-6; j_gene: TRBJ2-6
CDR3nt: TGTGCCACCCGGACTAGCGGGGGCCTCAATGAGCAGTTCTTC; CDR3aa: CATRTSGGLNEQFF; abundance: NA; d_gene: TRBD2; v_gene: TRBV5-6; j_gene: TRBJ2-1
CDR3nt: TGCGCCAGCAGCCAACATTTCGATACGCAGTATTTT; CDR3aa: CASSQHFDTQYF; abundance: NA; d_gene: NA; v_gene: TRBV4-1; j_gene: TRBJ2-3
CDR3nt: TGTGCCAGCAAACCGAGGGGCGGGAGGGGGACAGATACGCAGTATTTT; CDR3aa: CASKPRGGRGTDTQYF; abundance: few; d_gene: TRBD2; v_gene: TRBV2; j_gene: TRBJ2-3
CDR3nt: TGTGCCAGCAGCTTTAGCGGTGTCGGCTCCTACGAGCAGTACTTC; CDR3aa: CASSFSGVGSYEQYF; abundance: NA; d_gene: NA; v_gene: TRBV7-2; j_gene: TRBJ2-7
CDR3nt: TGTGCCAGCAGCTCCAGGACTAGCACCTACGAGCAGTACTTC; CDR3aa: CASSSRTSTYEQYF; abundance: NA; d_gene: TRBD2; v_gene: TRBV7-9; j_gene: TRBJ2-7
CDR3nt: TGTGCCAGCAGTGGACAGGGCTACGGGGAGCTGTTTTTT; CDR3aa: CASSGQGYGELFF; abundance: NA; d_gene: TRBD1; v_gene: TRBV6-5; j_gene: TRBJ2-2
CDR3nt: TGTGCCAGCAGCTTAACAGTGGCCCCTGGAAACACCATATATTTT; CDR3aa: CASSLTVAPGNTIYF; abundance: once; d_gene: NA; v_gene: TRBV9; j_gene: TRBJ1-3
CDR3nt: TGTGCCAGCAGCCCACAAAACACTGAAGCTTTCTTT; CDR3aa: CASSPQNTEAFF; abundance: NA; d_gene: NA; v_gene: TRBV4-2; j_gene: TRBJ1-1
CDR3nt: TGTGCCAGCATCACCGGGACAGGGGATTCCTACGAGCAGTACTTC; CDR3aa: CASITGTGDSYEQYF; abundance: NA; d_gene: TRBD1; v_gene: TRBV6-1; j_gene: TRBJ2-7
CDR3nt: TGCGCCAGCAGCTCCGACAGTACCTACGAGCAGTACTTC; CDR3aa: CASSSDSTYEQYF; abundance: once; d_gene: NA; v_gene: TRBV5-1; j_gene: TRBJ2-7
CDR3nt: TGTGCCAGCAGCGTAGGTTCCCACCGGAGGATTTACGAGCAGTACTTC; CDR3aa: CASSVGSHRRIYEQYF; abundance: NA; d_gene: NA; v_gene: TRBV9; j_gene: TRBJ2-7
CDR3nt: TGTGCCAGCAGCCCAACCCCGGGTGGCGAGCAGTACTTC; CDR3aa: CASSPTPGGEQYF; abundance: NA; d_gene: NA; v_gene: TRBV7-3; j_gene: TRBJ2-7
CDR3nt: TGTGCCAGCAGCCTAATACAGGGGTTTGACACTGAAGCTTTCTTT; CDR3aa: CASSLIQGFDTEAFF; abundance: NA; d_gene: TRBD1; v_gene: TRBV14; j_gene: TRBJ1-1
CDR3nt: TGTGCCAGCAGTGAAGGGGTATCATTTCGGGATCGGGGGTACGAGCAGTACTTC; CDR3aa: CASSEGVSFRDRGYEQYF; abundance: NA; d_gene: NA; v_gene: TRBV2; j_gene: TRBJ2-7
CDR3nt: TGTGCCAGCAGCGGCCGGGACTCTCCAATCAATGAGCAGTTCTTC; CDR3aa: CASSGRDSPINEQFF; abundance: NA; d_gene: NA; v_gene: TRBV5-4; j_gene: TRBJ2-1
CDR3nt: TGTGCCAGCAGCTCGTACAGGGGGCGCGAGCAGTACTTC; CDR3aa: CASSSYRGREQYF; abundance: NA; d_gene: TRBD1; v_gene: TRBV7-2; j_gene: TRBJ2-7
CDR3nt: TGCAGCGTTGAATTGGTCGGGACAAACTACAATGAGCAGTTCTTC; CDR3aa: CSVELVGTNYNEQFF; abundance: NA; d_gene: NA; v_gene: TRBV29-1; j_gene: TRBJ2-1
CDR3nt: TGTGCCACGGCGACTTACAATGAGCAGTTCTTC; CDR3aa: CATATYNEQFF; abundance: once; d_gene: NA; v_gene: TRBV15; j_gene: TRBJ2-1
CDR3nt: TGCAGCGTTGAAGAGGAGGCGGGGATATACATGGGGGAGCAGTACTTC; CDR3aa: CSVEEEAGIYMGEQYF; abundance: NA; d_gene: NA; v_gene: TRBV29-1; j_gene: TRBJ2-7
CDR3nt: TGTGCTAGTGGTTTGGTAGTTACTAGCGGTACGCAGTACAATGAGCAGTTCTTC; CDR3aa: CASGLVVTSGTQYNEQFF; abundance: once; d_gene: TRBD2; v_gene: TRBV12-5; j_gene: TRBJ2-1
CDR3nt: TGTGCCAGCAAACAGACAGGGGGCGGGCAAGAGACCCAGTACTTC; CDR3aa: CASKQTGGGQETQYF; abundance: NA; d_gene: TRBD1; v_gene: TRBV6-5; j_gene: TRBJ2-5
CDR3nt: TGTGCCAGTACCTTAATCCCGGACAGGCCCAACACTGAAGCTTTCTTT; CDR3aa: CASTLIPDRPNTEAFF; abundance: NA; d_gene: TRBD1; v_gene: TRBV19; j_gene: TRBJ1-1
CDR3nt: TGTGCCAGCAGTGACAGGGGCGAACCCCTATCCGGCTACACCTTC; CDR3aa: CASSDRGEPLSGYTF; abundance: NA; d_gene: NA; v_gene: TRBV6-1; j_gene: TRBJ1-2
CDR3nt: TGTGCCAGTAGTATTAATGACGGGTACGGCTACACCTTC; CDR3aa: CASSINDGYGYTF; abundance: NA; d_gene: NA; v_gene: TRBV19; j_gene: TRBJ1-2
CDR3nt: TGTGCCAGCAGTGACTTTTCCAGCGGTAAAAACATTCAGTACTTC; CDR3aa: CASSDFSSGKNIQYF; abundance: once; d_gene: NA; v_gene: TRBV6-1; j_gene: TRBJ2-4
CDR3nt: TGCGCCAGCCGCGAGGTGTTCCGGGGGGCCTACGAGCAGTACTTC; CDR3aa: CASREVFRGAYEQYF; abundance: NA; d_gene: TRBD2; v_gene: TRBV5-1; j_gene: TRBJ2-7
CDR3nt: TGCGCCAGCAGCACAACGACTAGCGGGGGCCCGTCAACCTACGAGCAGTACTTC; CDR3aa: CASSTTTSGGPSTYEQYF; abundance: NA; d_gene: TRBD2; v_gene: TRBV5-1; j_gene: TRBJ2-7
CDR3nt: TGTGCCAGCAGCCTAAGGGAGGAGACCCAGTACTTC; CDR3aa: CASSLREETQYF; abundance: NA; d_gene: NA; v_gene: TRBV9; j_gene: TRBJ2-5
CDR3nt: TGTGCCAGCAGTGAAGTGAGGGTCGGAGAGACCCAGTACTTC; CDR3aa: CASSEVRVGETQYF; abundance: NA; d_gene: NA; v_gene: TRBV6-1; j_gene: TRBJ2-5
CDR3nt: TGTGCCAGCAGTTCAGATTTTGGAAACACCATATATTTT; CDR3aa: CASSSDFGNTIYF; abundance: NA; d_gene: NA; v_gene: TRBV6-6; j_gene: TRBJ1-3
CDR3nt: TGTGCCAGCAGTGAGGGACAGGGGCCCTCCTACGAGCAGTACTTC; CDR3aa: CASSEGQGPSYEQYF; abundance: NA; d_gene: TRBD1; v_gene: TRBV6-1; j_gene: TRBJ2-7
CDR3nt: TGTGCCAGCAGTACCATGACAAGGACCTACGAGCAGTACTTC; CDR3aa: CASSTMTRTYEQYF; abundance: NA; d_gene: NA; v_gene: TRBV27; j_gene: TRBJ2-7
CDR3nt: TGTGCCAGCAGGGAACCGGGACTGACAGATACGCAGTATTTT; CDR3aa: CASREPGLTDTQYF; abundance: NA; d_gene: NA; v_gene: TRBV6-5; j_gene: TRBJ2-3
CDR3nt: TGCGCCAGCAGCCAAGATCGAGGGCAGAACTACGAGCAGTACTTC; CDR3aa: CASSQDRGQNYEQYF; abundance: NA; d_gene: NA; v_gene: TRBV4-3; j_gene: TRBJ2-7
CDR3nt: TGTGCCAGCAGGGGGCCTACAGGGCTGAATAACTATGGCTACACCTTC; CDR3aa: CASRGPTGLNNYGYTF; abundance: NA; d_gene: NA; v_gene: TRBV25-1; j_gene: TRBJ1-2
CDR3nt: TGTGCCAGCAGTACTATATTGGGACTAGCGGGAGTGACTGAGCAGTTCTTC; CDR3aa: CASSTILGLAGVTEQFF; abundance: NA; d_gene: TRBD2; v_gene: TRBV27; j_gene: TRBJ2-1
CDR3nt: TGTGCCAGCAGTGACTCGGGACTAGGCACCGGGGAGCTGTTTTTT; CDR3aa: CASSDSGLGTGELFF; abundance: NA; d_gene: TRBD2; v_gene: TRBV6-4; j_gene: TRBJ2-2
CDR3nt: TGCGCCAGCACGCCCGGGTGGGGACAGGGAAACACCATATATTTT; CDR3aa: CASTPGWGQGNTIYF; abundance: NA; d_gene: TRBD1; v_gene: TRBV4-3; j_gene: TRBJ1-3
CDR3nt: TGTGCCTGGAGTAGGCCCCGGACAGGGGTCTCGTTTTATGGCTACACCTTC; CDR3aa: CAWSRPRTGVSFYGYTF; abundance: NA; d_gene: TRBD1; v_gene: TRBV30; j_gene: TRBJ1-2
CDR3nt: TGTGCCAGCAGCTTAGGGGCCGGGACTACTTACTACGAGCAGTACTTC; CDR3aa: CASSLGAGTTYYEQYF; abundance: NA; d_gene: TRBD2; v_gene: TRBV7-2; j_gene: TRBJ2-7
CDR3nt: TGTGCCAGCTCACCATCGGGACAGACCTTTGAAGCTTTCTTT; CDR3aa: CASSPSGQTFEAFF; abundance: NA; d_gene: TRBD1; v_gene: TRBV18; j_gene: TRBJ1-1